These T cell receptor beta chains were read from a single sample in a study of T-cell reconstitution after alpha-beta-depleted transplantation in children. A single record per CDR3 protein comes from TCRdb applying MiXCR to the PCR reads. The sample yields over 400,000 distinct CDR3 sequences, 12% seen once. This material consisted of PBMCs from the stem cell graft donor, taken from the stem cell graft. The receptor set was obtained from a human donor who donated a stem cell graft to a child with combined immunodeficiency. Both conserved end residues are part of each CDR3. A D gene is named only where the DNA matches it firmly. The size entry is marked missing in some rows and otherwise reads once, few, many or a size class.

J gene | clone size | D gene | V gene | CDR3 protein | CDR3 DNA
TRBJ1-1 | many | NA | TRBV27 | CASADLRGRNTEAFF | TGTGCCAGCGCGGACCTTAGGGGACGGAACACTGAAGCTTTCTTT
TRBJ2-5 | many | NA | TRBV4-3 | CASSQVRGETQYF | TGCGCCAGCAGCCAGGTTCGAGGAGAGACCCAGTACTTC
TRBJ2-1 | NA | NA | TRBV4-1 | CASSPGSGVSYNEQFF | TGCGCCAGCAGCCCGGGGTCGGGGGTCTCCTACAATGAGCAGTTCTTC
TRBJ1-2 | many | TRBD1 | TRBV27 | CASSLFRTGDYYGYTF | TGTGCCAGCAGCCTCTTCAGGACAGGGGATTACTATGGCTACACCTTC
TRBJ2-5 | many | NA | TRBV4-3 | CASSQDRVDGTQYF | TGCGCCAGCAGCCAAGATCGTGTCGATGGGACCCAGTACTTC
TRBJ2-5 | NA | NA | TRBV9 | CASNSPYQETQYF | TGTGCCAGCAATAGTCCGTACCAAGAGACCCAGTACTTC
TRBJ2-7 | few | NA | TRBV5-1 | CASSSEPGPTYEQYF | TGCGCCAGCAGCTCTGAACCCGGGCCAACCTACGAGCAGTACTTC
TRBJ2-7 | few | TRBD1 | TRBV4-2 | CASSQQTGGGYEQYF | TGTGCCAGCAGCCAGCAGACAGGGGGAGGATACGAGCAGTACTTC
TRBJ1-5 | few | NA | TRBV7-2 | CASSLEGDSYQPQHF | TGTGCCAGCAGCTTAGAGGGTGACAGCTATCAGCCCCAGCATTTT
TRBJ1-1 | many | TRBD1 | TRBV12-3/TRBV12-4 | CASSFRDSYTEAFF | TGTGCCAGCAGTTTTCGGGACAGTTACACTGAAGCTTTCTTT
TRBJ1-3 | many | NA | TRBV7-2 | CASSLVGWSGNTIYF | TGTGCCAGCAGCTTAGTAGGATGGAGTGGAAACACCATATATTTT
TRBJ2-7 | few | NA | TRBV7-9 | CAAGGTYEQYF | TGTGCCGCGGGCGGAACCTACGAGCAGTACTTC
TRBJ1-3 | NA | NA | TRBV4-3 | CASSQDRSSGNTIYF | TGCGCCAGCAGCCAAGATCGGTCCTCTGGAAACACCATATATTTT
TRBJ2-1 | NA | TRBD2 | TRBV3-1 | CASSPTAGGLNEQFF | TGTGCCAGCAGCCCAACCGCGGGAGGGCTCAATGAGCAGTTCTTC
TRBJ2-3 | NA | TRBD2 | TRBV25-1 | CASSTYGTSGHSDTQYF | TGTGCCAGCAGCACCTACGGGACTAGCGGGCACTCAGATACGCAGTATTTT
TRBJ2-2 | many | NA | TRBV12-3/TRBV12-4 | CASTLRATGELFF | TGTGCCAGCACCCTGAGGGCGACCGGGGAGCTGTTTTTT
TRBJ1-6 | NA | NA | TRBV12-3/TRBV12-4 | CASSFAGLNNSPLHF | TGTGCCAGCAGTTTTGCAGGATTAAATAATTCACCCCTCCACTTT
TRBJ2-2 | NA | TRBD2 | TRBV12-3/TRBV12-4 | CASILWEGTNTGELFF | TGTGCCAGCATCCTATGGGAGGGGACGAACACCGGGGAGCTGTTTTTT
TRBJ2-5 | NA | TRBD2 | TRBV5-1 | CASSDGTSRGTQYF | TGCGCCAGCAGCGACGGGACTAGCCGTGGGACCCAGTACTTC
TRBJ2-4 | many | NA | TRBV20-1 | CSARTGLSGYLQYF | TGCAGTGCTAGGACTGGACTATCGGGGTACCTTCAGTACTTC
TRBJ2-7 | few | NA | TRBV14 | CASSRGPGTYEQYF | TGTGCCAGCAGCCGGGGCCCGGGCACCTACGAGCAGTACTTC
TRBJ1-5 | many | TRBD1 | TRBV12-3/TRBV12-4 | CASSPGTGRQPQHF | TGTGCCAGCAGTCCAGGGACAGGGCGACAGCCCCAGCATTTT